The clone carrying this TCR beta chain was recorded a few times. Its specificity is unknown. The sample originates from a study of identical twins. General observations from the study: For out-of-frame alpha sequences shared by twins, low generation probability was in excess. Memory repertoires lacked the insertion deficit that abundant cord blood beta clonotypes showed. The study found that models underestimated out-of-frame TCR alpha sharing in monozygotic twins.

MiXCR was run by TCRdb on the 5' RACE reads, yielding one entry per CDR3 protein. This sample carries about 570,000 distinct CDR3 sequences, more than 9% of them seen once, and the ten largest clones take 2.5% to 3.5%. CDR3 length: 15 amino acids. V gave up 9 bases and J gave up 6 bases; unmatched junction bases: 13. The sample was also reused in another study, on yellow fever vaccine responses in identical twins. That report adds: As reported, the vaccine T cell response of twins seemed partly convergent and partly personalized.

Source material: PBMCs. This sequence was found in a woman under 30 in good health. This rearrangement joins TRBV12-3 or TRBV12-4 to TRBJ1-5; 8 bases align to TRBD1. Written as DNA, the CDR3 is TGTGCCAGTGTCCAGGGGGCAGATTTAGGTCAGCCCCAGCATTTT. Its translation: CASVQGADLGQPQHF.